This T cell receptor beta chain is drawn from a study of cytotoxic CD8 clonotypes in ibrutinib-treated CLL. Looking at the study overall: Each sample contained, on average, roughly 250,000 productive templates and 94,000 or so productive rearrangements. General study findings and limits: On treatment, the uncommon public clonotypes contracted or remained stable. Against age-matched healthy donors, baseline clonality ran higher and tracked circulating CD8+ T-cell counts.

Using immunoSEQ multiplex PCR, the repertoire was profiled, and TCRdb retains in-frame clones only, with some absent. The sample contains 40,000 or so clones, around 53% of which appear only once. This clone showed up just a few times. Its antigen is currently unknown. The source material was PBMCs, sampled before ibrutinib treatment. The sequence derives from a human donor with chronic lymphocytic leukemia.

CDR3 coding DNA: TGTGCCAGCAGTTTAGTCGGGGGGCCTGATACGCAGTATTTT. Amino acids: CASSLVGGPDTQYF. The chain uses TRBV27 and TRBJ2-3; tentatively, D is TRBD2 (7 bases). CDR1 MNHEY and CDR2 SMNVEV come from the germline V gene (reference sequence). The V gene lost 2 bases and the J gene lost 6 bases, with 12 bases spanning the gap. This CDR3 comprises 14 residues.